This TCR beta chain was sequenced during a study of OX40 agonist ivuxolimab in advanced cancers. About the study: Every 2 weeks, ivuxolimab was infused into the patients intravenously at between 0.01 and 10 mg/kg. Dose-escalation subjects each had hepatocellular carcinoma, melanoma, renal cell or head and neck cancer. Overall study findings and caveats: Expansion of clones was among the lowest in partial responders at 0.1-3.0 mg/kg. At doses 0.1 to 3.0 mg/kg, CD4+ and CD8+ clones expanded.

Regarding this clone: The antigen is not known.

Clones were read by immunoSEQ multiplex PCR, and TCRdb kept only the in-frame ones, dropping some. The table lists tens of thousands of clones, more than 75% of them singletons. Germline V gene lookup returns CDR1 SGHTA and CDR2 FQGNSA. The CDR3 extends over 15 amino acids. With 5 bases removed from V and 2 bases from J, the gap between germline ends came to 15 bases. This specimen was CD4+ or CD8+ T cells sorted from blood, taken in a trial of the OX40 agonist ivuxolimab. The origin of this receptor is an adult with an advanced solid tumor such as melanoma, head and neck, liver or kidney cancer. The V gene is TRBV7-2, the J gene TRBJ2-5; no reliable D call. CDR3 coding DNA: TGTGCCAGCAGCCCTGGGTGGGGTGGACAAGAGACCCAGTACTTC. Its translation: CASSPGWGGQETQYF.